This T cell receptor (beta chain) appears in the sequencing data of a study of cytomegalovirus exposure and HLA in healthy donors. Study in general: Earlier results showed 117 million unique TCR beta sequences derived from around 170 million T cells.

General observations from the study: The authors enumerated around 150 TCR beta chains as linked to cytomegalovirus. Several of the most significant clusters appeared, in a later analysis, to be linked to common viral pathogens.

CDR3 length equals 14 residues. Germline lookup yields CDR1 MNHEY and CDR2 SVGAGI. Trimming left V 2 bases short and J 7 bases short, with 14 bases between. The PCR used 60 Vbeta and 13 Jbeta primers. Repertoires were generated with immunoSEQ multiplex PCR, while TCRdb's copy carries only in-frame clones and drops some. This table has roughly 190,000 clones, around 62% appearing once. This clone was counted once. Its specificity is not known. At sampling all donors were nominally healthy, likely with unrecorded immune exposures. This chain uses TRBV6-5 with TRBJ1-2; possible D gene TRBD1, 6 bases. Sequenced sample: PBMCs. This TCR was sampled from a man aged 40-49 years in good health and CMV-seronegative. The CDR3: CASSYQQGDSGYTF. In DNA form, the CDR3 reads TGTGCCAGCAGTTACCAACAGGGAGATAGTGGCTACACCTTC.